These 21 T cell receptor beta chains share one sample of origin, sequenced in a study of shared clonotypes between healthy human individuals. Here immunoSEQ multiplex PCR was the method, and the copy in TCRdb shows in-frame clones only, minus some. The profile shows around 2.1 million clones, approximately 94% of them singletons. As defined, naive CD8 cells were CD45RO-negative and positively selected for CCR7, with terminally differentiated effector memory CD45RA+ cells excluded. The sample comprised naive CD8+ T cells from PBMCs. The source of these receptors is a man aged 18 to 29 in good health. Some clones in this sample may be carry-over from other donors' samples.

The chain links TRBV6-5 to TRBJ2-1, with 9 bases matching TRBD1. The V and J ends lost 6 bases and 9 bases, in that order; junction bases with no gene match: 9. This CDR3 contains 14 residues. Germline CDR1 MNHEY, CDR2 SVGAGI. For the CDR3, the DNA is TGTGCCAGCAGGGCGGACAGGGGCGGAGGTGAGCAGTTCTTC. As protein: CASRADRGGGEQFF.

The J gene is TRBJ1-1, the V gene TRBV5-1; D may be TRBD1 (5 bases). Trimming cost V 4 bases and J 1 base, with 14 bases left between them. Looked up from germline, CDR1 is SGHRS and CDR2 is YFSETQ. CDR3 length equals 15 residues. The CDR3 coding sequence is TGCGCCAGCAGCGACCCAGGGCTTTCGAACACTGAAGCTTTCTTT. Amino acid sequence: CASSDPGLSNTEAFF.

V gene TRBV6-5 combines with J gene TRBJ1-2; perhaps TRBD1 as D (5 bases). The length of the CDR3 is 15 residues. V shed 0 bases and J shed 2 bases, with 10 bases lying between them. The germline gives CDR1 MNHEY, CDR2 SVGAGI. This CDR3 reads CASSYSATANYGYTF. The CDR3 DNA reads TGTGCCAGCAGTTACTCGGCGACAGCAAACTATGGCTACACCTTC.

The chain links TRBV4-1 to TRBJ2-1; D not certain. Trimming shortened V by 4 bases and J by 0 bases, and 10 bases separated the two germline ends. There are 15 residues in the CDR3. The V gene's germline CDR1 is MGHRA and CDR2 YSYEKL. The CDR3 reads CASSPIAPSYNEQFF. DNA of the CDR3: TGCGCCAGCAGCCCCATAGCCCCCTCCTACAATGAGCAGTTCTTC.

The V gene is TRBV27, the J gene TRBJ2-7; TRBD2 matches 9 bases. J gave up 2 bases and V 6 bases, and 8 bases lay outside the gene matches. Germline assignment: CDR1 MNHEY and CDR2 SMNVEV (reference sequence). This CDR3 region has 15 residues. The CDR3 loop is CASSRSGRGAYEQYF. The CDR3 DNA follows: TGTGCCAGCAGCCGTAGCGGGAGAGGCGCCTACGAGCAGTACTTC.

The chain links TRBV4-3 to TRBJ2-7; 8 bases map to TRBD1. CDR3 size: 15 residues. V lost 0 bases to trimming and J lost 4 bases; unmatched junction nucleotides: 5. Per germline, CDR1 LGHNA and CDR2 YSLEER. The CDR3 spells CASSQDGQGLYEQYF. The CDR3 DNA is TGCGCCAGCAGCCAAGACGGACAGGGCCTTTACGAGCAGTACTTC.

This rearrangement joins TRBV5-8 to TRBJ2-1, with D unresolved. Germline CDR1 reads SGHTS; CDR2 reads YDEGEE. The CDR3 has 13 residues. V was clipped by 3 bases and J by 6 bases, with 10 bases between them. The CDR3, as DNA: TGTGCCAGCAGCTGGGGTCCTAGCAATGAGCAGTTCTTC. It translates to CASSWGPSNEQFF.

This clone was observed a single time. V gene TRBV19 combines with J gene TRBJ1-2; TRBD1 might be the D (5 bases). With 5 bases removed from V and 4 bases from J, the gap between germline ends came to 14 bases. Germline CDR1 is LNHDA and CDR2 is SQIVND (reference sequence). The CDR3 is 14 residues long. The CDR3 loop reads CASSVDSGVYGYTF. The DNA of the CDR3 is TGTGCCAGTAGTGTCGACAGTGGCGTCTATGGCTACACCTTC.

Regarding this clone: The sample holds other DNA sequences that translate to the same CDR3. The genes are TRBV7-9 and TRBJ2-2; D ambiguous. Germline lookup yields CDR1 SEHNR and CDR2 FQNEAQ (reference sequence). V lost 7 bases, J lost 2 bases, and 8 bases lay in between. This CDR3 is 13 amino acids long. The CDR3 DNA reads TGTGCCAGCACCCCTCGTAACACCGGGGAGCTGTTTTTT. Its protein product is CASTPRNTGELFF.

The V and J genes are TRBV7-2 and TRBJ2-5; D not certain. The V and J ends lost 1 base and 3 bases respectively, with 6 bases between them. In germline, CDR1 is SGHTA, CDR2 FQGNSA. The CDR3 length is 13 residues. CDR3 DNA: TGTGCCAGCAGCTTAGGGTTCGAAGAGACCCAGTACTTC. Its translation is CASSLGFEETQYF.

Notes on this clone: In the same sample, other DNA sequences code for this CDR3. The gene calls are TRBV4-1 and TRBJ1-1; perhaps TRBD1 as D (5 bases). V was clipped by 0 bases and J by 2 bases, with 10 bases between them. This CDR3 contains 15 residues. The germline V gene has CDR1 MGHRA and CDR2 YSYEKL. The chain's CDR3 is CASSQEPGLNTEAFF. DNA for the CDR3: TGCGCCAGCAGCCAAGAACCGGGACTCAACACTGAAGCTTTCTTT.

The rearrangement joins TRBV5-1 to TRBJ1-1; D perhaps matches TRBD1 (5 bases). Germline assignment: CDR1 SGHRS and CDR2 YFSETQ. V was pared by 1 base and J by 1 base, with 11 bases between. This CDR3 spans 15 amino acids. The CDR3 DNA is TGCGCCAGCAGCTTGCCGGGGGAGACGAACACTGAAGCTTTCTTT. It is translated as CASSLPGETNTEAFF.

This clone has only one observation. The chain uses TRBV28 and TRBJ2-5; D remains ambiguous. V lost 6 bases to trimming and J lost 0 bases, with 14 bases between them. The CDR3 totals 15 residues. Germline CDR1 MDHEN, CDR2 SYDVKM. The CDR3 loop reads CASSLIPENQETQYF. The CDR3 region has the DNA TGTGCCAGCAGCCTAATCCCGGAAAACCAAGAGACCCAGTACTTC.

This chain uses TRBV4-3 with TRBJ2-3, with TRBD2 identical over 9 bases. The CDR3 runs 19 residues. V was clipped by 1 base and J by 4 bases; unmatched bases: 15. Germline V CDR1 and CDR2: LGHNA, YSLEER. CDR3 amino acids: CASSQGIAWREGRADTQYF. CDR3 sequence (DNA): TGCGCCAGCAGCCAAGGGATAGCTTGGCGGGAGGGTAGGGCAGATACGCAGTATTTT.

Comments on this clone: The sample holds other DNA sequences that translate to the same CDR3. The CDR3 DNA reads TGTGCCAGCAGTTATTCCTCCCTCACAGATACGCAGTATTTT. It encodes CASSYSSLTDTQYF. The chain is built from TRBV6-5 and TRBJ2-3, with unresolved D. There are 14 residues in the CDR3. V dropped 3 bases and J dropped 2 bases, with 9 bases sitting between them. CDR1 is MNHEY, CDR2 SVGAGI, per germline.

The chain combines TRBV27 with TRBJ2-2; the D gene is possibly TRBD2 (5 bases). Germline V CDR1 and CDR2: MNHEY, SMNVEV (reference sequence). V was clipped by 1 base and J by 10 bases, with 13 bases between them. This CDR3 contains 14 residues. CDR3 sequence: CASSLLVSAEELFF. The CDR3 region has the DNA TGTGCCAGCAGTTTATTGGTTAGCGCGGAGGAGCTGTTTTTT.

J is TRBJ2-7 and V is TRBV14, with D uncertain. V lost 2 bases and J 0 bases, leaving 11 bases between the germline ends. The CDR3 covers 15 residues. CDR1 and CDR2 from the germline V gene are SGHDN and FVKESK. For the CDR3, the DNA is TGTGCCAGCAGCCAACTCCGCGGAACCTCCTACGAGCAGTACTTC. This translates into CASSQLRGTSYEQYF.

This clone was seen just once. The J gene is TRBJ2-7, the V gene TRBV23-1; maybe TRBD1 (6 bases). TRBV23-1 is flagged as an ORF with uncertain function. The CDR3 sequence is 15 residues long. Trimming stripped 3 bases from V and 2 bases from J, with 14 bases between. The CDR3 DNA reads TGCGCCAGCAGTCACAGGGGCATCCTTCCCTACGAGCAGTACTTC. As protein: CASSHRGILPYEQYF.

On this clone: This CDR3 is also generated by other DNA sequences in the sample. The V gene is TRBV28, the J gene TRBJ2-7; 10 bases line up with TRBD1. The J segment lost 1 base and the V segment lost 3 bases, leaving 3 bases of the junction unmatched. Germline V gene lookup returns CDR1 MDHEN and CDR2 SYDVKM. The CDR3 is 15 amino acids. The DNA for the CDR3 is TGTGCCAGCAGTTTCGGGACAGGGGATTCCTACGAGCAGTACTTC. Residues: CASSFGTGDSYEQYF.

This chain connects TRBV6-1 to TRBJ1-2; D ambiguous. V lost 0 bases and J lost 6, with 8 bases in between. CDR3 size: 13 residues. The germline V gene has CDR1 MNHNS and CDR2 SASEGT. This chain's CDR3 is CASSEAVGDGYTF. The CDR3 nucleotides are TGTGCCAGCAGTGAAGCCGTCGGGGATGGCTACACCTTC.

The V gene is TRBV28, the J gene TRBJ2-7; D may be TRBD1 (6 bases). Trimming cost V 9 bases and J 6 bases, with 18 bases left between them. CDR3 size: 13 residues. Germline V gene data show CDR1 as MDHEN and CDR2 as SYDVKM. Written as DNA, the CDR3 is TGTGCCAGTGGGGGCCGAGGTCTCTCCGAGCAGTACTTC. This codes for CASGGRGLSEQYF.